The 30 T cell receptor beta chains listed next were all sequenced from one sample in a study of T cell changes during pregnancy in multiple sclerosis. Profiling relied on immunoSEQ multiplex PCR, and the TCRdb table lists in-frame clones only, not all of them. There are about 36,000 clones in the sample; roughly 93% occur only once, and roughly 0.41% lies in the top ten. The sequencing used CD4+ T cells from peripheral blood mononuclear cells, collected in the first trimester of pregnancy. The receptor source for this set is a female donor with multiple sclerosis, enrolled in a pregnancy study.

V gene TRBV5-1 combines with J gene TRBJ2-2; D is uncertain. V was cut by 0 bases and J by 5 bases, with 11 bases left in between. The V gene's germline CDR1 is SGHRS and CDR2 YFSETQ. The CDR3 is 15 residues long. The CDR3, as DNA: TGCGCCAGCAGCTTGGAGTCCATCGCGACCGGGGAGCTGTTTTTT. As protein: CASSLESIATGELFF.

The gene calls are TRBV6-6 and TRBJ2-7, with a possible D match to TRBD1 (5 bases). This CDR3 is 15 amino acids long. Germline CDR1 MNHNY, CDR2 SVGAGI (reference sequence). V was clipped by 1 base and J by 6 bases, with 16 bases between them. The CDR3 nucleotides are TGTGCCAGCAGTTACTTCCAGGGCCCTAAGGCCGAGCAGTACTTC. It translates to CASSYFQGPKAEQYF.

The sample holds a few counts of this clone. V and J are TRBV7-2 and TRBJ2-7, with TRBD1 matching 9 bases. Germline V gene data show CDR1 as SGHTA and CDR2 as FQGNSA. The CDR3 consists of 15 residues. After removal of 3 bases from V and 5 bases from J, the junction contained 8 bases not matched to a gene. DNA for the CDR3: TGTGCCAGCAGCTTCTCACAGGGGGCCTTGCACGAGCAGTACTTC. This encodes CASSFSQGALHEQYF.

The CDR3 protein is CASSEVRKLFF. CDR3 coding DNA: TGTGCCAGCAGTGAAGTGAGAAAACTGTTTTTT. This chain links TRBV6-1 with TRBJ1-4; D is undetermined. The CDR3 contains 11 residues. CDR1 MNHNS and CDR2 SASEGT come from the germline V gene. The germline V and J ends were trimmed by 1 base and 10 bases, with 4 bases remaining between them.

The J gene is TRBJ2-2, the V gene TRBV9; TRBD2 agrees at 9 bases. The CDR3 contains 16 residues. V gave up 4 bases and J gave up 4 bases; unmatched junction bases: 8. CDR1 is SGDLS and CDR2 is YYNGEE in the germline V gene. The CDR3 nucleotides read TGTGCCAGCAGCCCGAGAGCGGGAGGCCTCACCGGGGAGCTGTTTTTT. It yields the protein CASSPRAGGLTGELFF.

The V and J genes are TRBV25-1 and TRBJ1-4; D gene uncertain. Trimming removed 8 bases at V and 4 bases at J, with 14 bases between. CDR3 length equals 14 residues. From germline, CDR1 is MGHDK and CDR2 SYGVNS. CDR3 coding DNA: TGTGCCAGCCGAGGTTGGGTAGATAATGAAAAACTGTTTTTT. Its protein product is CASRGWVDNEKLFF.

The rearrangement links TRBV7-3 to TRBJ2-7, with TRBD1 matching 9 bases. After removal of 4 bases from V and 5 bases from J, the junction contained 3 bases not matched to a gene. CDR1 and CDR2 (germline): SGHTA, FQGTGA. The CDR3 extends over 13 amino acids. CDR3 loop: CASSWDRADEQYF. The CDR3 DNA is TGTGCCAGCAGCTGGGACAGGGCCGACGAGCAGTACTTC.

The chain joins TRBV9 to TRBJ1-1, with D tentatively TRBD1 (6 bases). The CDR3 spans 16 residues. V was cut by 3 bases and J by 5 bases, with 20 bases left in between. The germline V gene has CDR1 SGDLS and CDR2 YYNGEE. The CDR3 coding sequence is TGTGCCAGCAGCGGAATTAATGTGGGGGGGCGAACTGAAGCTTTCTTT. As protein: CASSGINVGGRTEAFF.

The CDR3 DNA is TGTGCCAGCTCACCTTTCAGGGGTAATGAGCAGTTCTTC. Translated: CASSPFRGNEQFF. The rearrangement uses TRBV18 and TRBJ2-1; the D gene is possibly TRBD1 (6 bases). V lost 3 bases, J lost 7 bases, and 10 bases lay in between. The CDR3 loop spans 13 amino acids. The germline V gene has CDR1 KGHSH and CDR2 LQKENI.

The V and J genes are TRBV6-6 and TRBJ1-4; TRBD1 might be the D (6 bases). This CDR3 spans 14 amino acids. The V and J ends lost 4 bases and 4 bases respectively, with 10 bases between them. CDR1 and CDR2 (germline): MNHNY, SVGAGI (reference sequence). DNA of the CDR3: TGTGCCAGCAGTTTATCAGGGGATAATGAAAAACTGTTTTTT. It encodes CASSLSGDNEKLFF.

J is TRBJ1-2 and V is TRBV5-6, with 12 bases matching TRBD1. This CDR3 spans 16 amino acids. J was trimmed by 8 bases and V by 4 bases; bases with no gene match: 12. Germline loops: CDR1 SGHDT, CDR2 YYEEEE. CDR3 loop: CASSLETGQGAWGYTF. The DNA for the CDR3 is TGTGCCAGCAGCCTCGAAACGGGACAGGGGGCTTGGGGCTACACCTTC.

The chain uses TRBV7-3 and TRBJ2-1, with TRBD2 matching over 8 bases. The trim removed 10 bases at V and 7 bases at J, leaving 18 bases unmatched. The germline V gene has CDR1 SGHTA and CDR2 FQGTGA. The length of the CDR3 is 16 residues. The CDR3 DNA sequence: TGTGCCACCAACTCCGGGACCGGGAGGGGAAGTAATGAGCAGTTCTTC. Translating gives CATNSGTGRGSNEQFF.

The V gene is TRBV5-4, the J gene TRBJ2-1, with a possible D match to TRBD1 (6 bases). The germline CDR1 and CDR2 sequences are SGHNT and YYREEE (reference sequence). The CDR3 totals 13 residues. V lost 2 bases to trimming and J lost 7 bases, with 10 bases between them. The CDR3 nucleotides read TGTGCCAGCAGCTTAACAGGGATGAATGAGCAGTTCTTC. It yields the protein CASSLTGMNEQFF.

The CDR3 bases are TGTGCCAGCAGCTTACACAGGGAGACCTATGGCTACACCTTC. This translates into CASSLHRETYGYTF. The chain joins TRBV7-2 to TRBJ1-2; the D gene is possibly TRBD1 (6 bases). The CDR3 sequence is 14 residues long. Germline V gene data show CDR1 as SGHTA and CDR2 as FQGNSA. Trimming took off 2 bases at V and 4 bases at J, with 11 bases between the two ends.

Notes on this clone: Sequence at one end of the junction differs from germline and may be a read error. The V call is TRBV10-3, the J call TRBJ2-2; weak D call: TRBD1 (6 bases). The CDR3 covers 15 residues. Germline CDR1 and CDR2: ENHRY and SYGVKD. CDR3 sequence reads: CAINRGGSDTGELLF. Here the CDR3 DNA reads TGTGCCATCAACCGAGGGGGTAGCGACACCGGGGAGCTGCTTTTT.

This chain links TRBV11-2 with TRBJ2-2; 12 nucleotides align to TRBD2. CDR3 length: 18 amino acids. Losses at the gene ends were 5 bases for V and 2 bases for J; bases not matched to a gene: 9. Germline CDR1 reads SGHAT; CDR2 reads FQNNGV. CDR3 amino acids: CASSLSSGGAHNTGELFF. DNA for the CDR3: TGTGCCAGCAGCCTATCTAGCGGGGGGGCACATAACACCGGGGAGCTGTTTTTT.

The CDR3 nucleotides are TGTGCCAGCTCACCACCGAGGTCGGGCTCCTACAATGAGCAGTTCTTC. Its translation is CASSPPRSGSYNEQFF. The V and J genes are TRBV18 and TRBJ2-1; D gene ambiguous. Trimming took off 0 bases at V and 0 bases at J, with 9 bases between the two ends. From germline, CDR1 is KGHSH and CDR2 LQKENI. This CDR3 is built from 16 residues.

In this sample, this clone turned up a few times. The chain uses TRBV7-9 and TRBJ2-1; no clear D. The germline CDR1 and CDR2 sequences are SEHNR and FQNEAQ (reference sequence). The CDR3 consists of 14 residues. The ends were cut back, 2 bases at V and 5 bases at J, with 10 bases in the middle. The DNA of the CDR3 is TGTGCCAGCAGCTTATCAGGTTACAACAATGAGCAGTTCTTC. It encodes CASSLSGYNNEQFF. Filled out from reference TRBV7-9 and TRBJ2-1, the complete variable domain reads DTGVSQNPRHKITKRGQNVTFRCDPISEHNRLYWYRQTLGQGPEFLTYFQNEAQLEKSRLLSDRFSAERPKGSFSTLEIQRTEQGDSAMYLCASSLSGYNNEQFFGPGTRLTVL.

The J gene is TRBJ2-7, the V gene TRBV5-1; 7 positions match TRBD1. The CDR3 sequence is 17 residues long. Germline-derived CDR1 and CDR2 are SGHRS and YFSETQ. Losses at the gene ends were 0 bases for V and 3 bases for J; bases not matched to a gene: 12. The CDR3 is CASSLGGLTGRNYEQYF. The DNA for the CDR3 is TGCGCCAGCAGCTTGGGGGGGTTGACAGGGCGGAACTACGAGCAGTACTTC.

The CDR3 DNA sequence: TGTGCCAGCAGTGGACAGTTTAGTACTGAAGCTTTCTTT. Protein sequence: CASSGQFSTEAFF. The chain recombines TRBV6-1 with TRBJ1-1, with a tentative D call TRBD1 (5 bases). V lost 4 bases and J 5 bases, leaving 11 bases between the germline ends. CDR1 is MNHNS and CDR2 is SASEGT in the germline V gene. The CDR3 has 13 amino acids.

The chain has TRBV11-2 and TRBJ1-3; D is ambiguous. In germline, CDR1 is SGHAT, CDR2 FQNNGV. CDR3 length equals 17 residues. Deletions cut 2 bases from V and 2 bases from J, with 16 bases between. CDR3 bases: TGTGCCAGCAGCTTACCCCAGACGAGCGGACCTGGAAACACCATATATTTT. Translated, it gives CASSLPQTSGPGNTIYF.

For the CDR3, the DNA is TGTGCCAGCAGGTTCGAAGGCAGGAGGAATGAAAAACTGTTTTTT. Its protein product is CASRFEGRRNEKLFF. The genes are TRBV7-9 and TRBJ1-4; the D is unclear. CDR1 and CDR2 (germline): SEHNR, FQNEAQ (reference sequence). The CDR3 consists of 15 residues. Deletions cut 6 bases from V and 5 bases from J, with 16 bases between.

CDR3: CASSQEIGQGAGELFF. The CDR3 coding sequence is TGTGCCAGCAGCCAAGAAATCGGACAGGGGGCCGGGGAGCTGTTTTTT. V is TRBV4-2 and J is TRBJ2-2, with TRBD1 matching 10 bases. Trimming cost V 0 bases and J 6 bases; bases outside gene matches: 4. CDR1 is LGHNA, CDR2 YNFKEQ, per germline. The length of the CDR3 is 16 residues.

In its sample, this clone was seen once. The chain recombines TRBV21-1 with TRBJ2-1; TRBD1 is taken as the D call from the table, unchecked against the DNA. TRBV21-1 is deemed a pseudogene. The CDR3 is made up of 15 amino acids. The CDR3 sequence: CASSTLTDRFNEQFF. In DNA form, the CDR3 reads TGTGCCAGCAGCACCCTAACGGACAGGTTCAATGAGCAGTTCTTC.

V is TRBV10-2 and J is TRBJ1-1; D is possibly TRBD1 (5 bases). Deletions cut 3 bases from V and 5 bases from J, with 16 bases between. Germline values: CDR1 WSHSY, CDR2 SAAADI. This CDR3 contains 15 residues. CDR3: CASSEQAAALTEAFF. CDR3 in DNA: TGCGCCAGCAGTGAACAGGCGGCTGCGTTGACTGAAGCTTTCTTT.

The chain combines TRBV5-6 with TRBJ1-5; D is ambiguous. From germline, CDR1 is SGHDT and CDR2 YYEEEE. V shed 0 bases and J shed 6 bases, with 10 bases lying between them. The length of the CDR3 is 14 residues. The CDR3 bases are TGTGCCAGCAGCTTGGGTGTGGGAGGTCAGCCCCAGCATTTT. This gives the protein CASSLGVGGQPQHF.

This clone has just one count. The genes are TRBV30 and TRBJ1-1; tentatively, D is TRBD1 (5 bases). The CDR3 is 16 residues long. Trimming left V 0 bases short and J 0 bases short, with 14 bases between. In germline, CDR1 is GTSNPN, CDR2 SVGIG (reference sequence). The CDR3 region is CAWSVRKADMNTEAFF. The CDR3 coding sequence is TGTGCCTGGAGTGTACGGAAGGCGGACATGAACACTGAAGCTTTCTTT.

The rearrangement links TRBV19 to TRBJ2-1; 8 bases are shared with TRBD1. Per the germline V gene, CDR1 is LNHDA and CDR2 is SQIVND (reference sequence). The CDR3 covers 15 residues. Trimming at V came to 5 bases and at J to 7 bases, leaving 10 bases not matched to a gene. CDR3 loop: CASSFTGTGHNEQFF. The DNA for the CDR3 is TGTGCCAGTAGTTTCACCGGGACAGGCCATAATGAGCAGTTCTTC.

The chain links TRBV5-1 to TRBJ1-2; D is unresolved. The CDR3 consists of 14 residues. V was clipped by 3 bases and J by 4 bases, with 13 bases between them. Per germline, CDR1 SGHRS and CDR2 YFSETQ. The CDR3 sequence is CASSSNTAGYGYTF. In nucleotides, the CDR3 is TGCGCCAGCAGCTCAAACACAGCAGGCTATGGCTACACCTTC.

The CDR3 is CASNREGVETQYF. CDR3 sequence (DNA): TGTGCCAGCAACAGGGAAGGGGTGGAGACCCAGTACTTC. The V gene is TRBV2, the J gene TRBJ2-5, with D perhaps matching TRBD1 (6 bases). The CDR3 runs 13 residues. The germline gives CDR1 SNHLY, CDR2 FYNNEI. The V end was cut by 7 bases, the J end by 5 bases, with 14 bases between.